These T cell receptor beta chains were read from a single sample in a study of cytomegalovirus exposure and HLA in healthy donors. Method: immunoSEQ multiplex PCR; TCRdb's copy keeps in-frame clones and lacks some. The table has about 180,000 clones, roughly 85% seen once. The specimen was PBMCs. These receptor sequences come from a boy younger than 10 in good health and CMV-seronegative. Each CDR3 is given with its conserved first and last residue. D genes are given only for firm matches. Some rows mark clone size as missing; the rest say once, few, many or name a class of expanded clone.

D | J | size | V | CDR3 | DNA
- | TRBJ2-1 | - | TRBV9 | CASSPGWYNEQFF | TGTGCCAGCAGCCCAGGATGGTACAATGAGCAGTTCTTC
- | TRBJ2-5 | - | TRBV4-1 | CASSHALVETQYF | TGCGCCAGCAGCCACGCACTGGTAGAGACCCAGTACTTC
TRBD2 | TRBJ2-3 | - | TRBV5-1 | CASSITSGRGTDTQYF | TGCGCCAGCAGCATCACTAGCGGAAGAGGCACAGATACGCAGTATTTT
TRBD1 | TRBJ1-4 | once | TRBV7-8 | CASSLAGDRGRGKLFF | TGTGCCAGCAGCTTAGCGGGGGACAGGGGTAGGGGAAAACTGTTTTTT
TRBD1 | TRBJ2-3 | - | TRBV4-2 | CASSQDIPGQGRFSTDTQYF | TGTGCCAGCAGCCAAGATATCCCAGGACAGGGGAGGTTTAGCACAGATACGCAATATTTT
TRBD1 | TRBJ2-5 | - | TRBV11-3 | CASSLAGGAETQYF | TGTGCCAGCAGCTTAGCAGGGGGCGCGGAGACCCAGTACTTC
TRBD2 | TRBJ2-3 | once | TRBV27 | CASSSSGSSTDTQYF | TGTGCCAGCAGTTCAAGCGGGAGCAGCACAGATACGCAGTATTTT
- | TRBJ2-1 | - | TRBV6-1 | CASSEAPGYNEQFF | TGTGCCAGCAGTGAAGCGCCCGGGTACAATGAGCAGTTCTTC
- | TRBJ1-2 | - | TRBV18 | CASSPPDTANYGYTF | TGTGCCAGCTCACCACCAGACACTGCTAACTATGGCTACACCTTC
TRBD1 | TRBJ2-7 | - | TRBV9 | CASSWGTGEPYEQYF | TGTGCCAGCAGCTGGGGAACAGGGGAACCATACGAGCAGTACTTC
- | TRBJ1-2 | once | TRBV7-2 | CASSTGLGYGYTF | TGTGCCAGCAGTACAGGGCTCGGCTATGGCTACACCTTC
TRBD2 | TRBJ2-1 | - | TRBV11-2 | CASSQGLAGGRYNEQFF | TGTGCCAGCAGCCAGGGACTAGCGGGAGGAAGGTACAATGAGCAGTTCTTC
- | TRBJ1-1 | once | TRBV19 | CASTREISNTEAFF | TGTGCCAGTACCCGAGAAATCTCGAACACTGAAGCTTTCTTT
TRBD1 | TRBJ2-1 | - | TRBV6-6 | CASRGQGASYNEQFF | TGTGCCAGCAGGGGACAGGGGGCTTCCTACAATGAGCAGTTCTTC
TRBD1 | TRBJ1-1 | - | TRBV2 | CASNRGKAEAFF | TGTGCCAGCAACAGGGGAAAGGCTGAAGCTTTCTTT
- | TRBJ1-3 | - | TRBV19 | CASIPHRQLSGNTIYF | TGTGCCAGTATCCCCCACCGACAGCTCTCTGGAAACACCATATATTTT
- | TRBJ2-1 | once | TRBV10-1 | CASSEYSGEQFF | TGCGCCAGCAGTGAGTATTCGGGGGAGCAGTTCTTC
TRBD1 | TRBJ2-7 | - | TRBV6-1 | CASRRDRAYEQYF | TGTGCCAGCAGGCGGGACAGGGCCTACGAGCAGTACTTC
- | TRBJ2-7 | - | TRBV20-1 | CSATLAYEQYF | TGCAGTGCTACTCTAGCCTACGAGCAGTACTTC
- | TRBJ2-2 | once | TRBV10-2 | CASSAVDDRNTGELFF | TGCGCCAGCAGTGCGGTTGACGACAGGAACACCGGGGAGCTGTTTTTT
TRBD2 | TRBJ2-1 | once | TRBV7-6 | CASSLAGLAGRESYNEQFF | TGTGCCAGCAGCTTAGCGGGACTAGCGGGACGGGAGTCCTACAATGAGCAGTTCTTC
- | TRBJ1-1 | - | TRBV7-9 | CASSYLSNLNTEAFF | TGTGCCAGCAGCTACTTGTCGAATTTGAACACTGAAGCTTTCTTT
- | TRBJ1-5 | - | TRBV27 | CASSLFIGGNQPQHF | TGTGCCAGCAGTTTATTCATCGGGGGTAATCAGCCCCAGCATTTT
- | TRBJ2-3 | - | TRBV9 | CASSGRGGVSTDTQYF | TGTGCCAGCAGCGGTCGAGGAGGGGTGAGCACAGATACGCAGTATTTT
- | TRBJ2-1 | - | TRBV27 | CASSLGGAPYNEQFF | TGTGCCAGCAGTTTAGGGGGGGCGCCCTACAATGAGCAGTTCTTC
TRBD1 | TRBJ1-6 | - | TRBV27 | CASSFLRTGEGSYNSPLHF | TGTGCCAGCAGTTTTTTAAGGACAGGGGAAGGGTCCTATAATTCACCCCTCCACTTT
TRBD1 | TRBJ1-1 | - | TRBV19 | CASRDRGSVSEAFF | TGTGCCAGCCGGGACAGGGGCTCAGTCAGTGAAGCTTTCTTT
TRBD2 | TRBJ2-2 | - | TRBV25-1 | CASSAPSGSVGAGELFF | TGTGCCAGCAGTGCTCCTAGCGGGAGCGTAGGCGCCGGGGAGCTGTTTTTT
- | TRBJ2-5 | - | TRBV4-1 | CASSHDPGGRQYF | TGCGCCAGCAGCCACGACCCGGGGGGCCGCCAGTACTTC
- | TRBJ1-6 | - | TRBV2 | CASSSPGQPNSPLHF | TGTGCCAGCAGTTCCCCGGGACAACCTAATTCACCCCTCCACTTT
- | TRBJ1-2 | - | TRBV2 | CASSEVWENYGYTF | TGTGCCAGCAGTGAAGTCTGGGAGAACTATGGCTACACCTTC
- | TRBJ2-3 | - | TRBV4-1 | CASSPLSPDTQYF | TGCGCCAGCAGCCCCCTCTCTCCAGATACGCAGTATTTT
- | TRBJ2-2 | - | TRBV2 | CASKAGANTGELFF | TGTGCCAGCAAGGCAGGTGCGAACACCGGGGAGCTGTTTTTC
- | TRBJ1-1 | - | TRBV28 | CASSFQGSPTEAFF | TGTGCCAGCAGTTTTCAGGGGTCGCCCACTGAAGCTTTCTTT
TRBD2 | TRBJ2-1 | - | TRBV19 | CASRGGSGYNEQFF | TGTGCCAGTAGAGGCGGGAGTGGGTACAATGAGCAGTTCTTC